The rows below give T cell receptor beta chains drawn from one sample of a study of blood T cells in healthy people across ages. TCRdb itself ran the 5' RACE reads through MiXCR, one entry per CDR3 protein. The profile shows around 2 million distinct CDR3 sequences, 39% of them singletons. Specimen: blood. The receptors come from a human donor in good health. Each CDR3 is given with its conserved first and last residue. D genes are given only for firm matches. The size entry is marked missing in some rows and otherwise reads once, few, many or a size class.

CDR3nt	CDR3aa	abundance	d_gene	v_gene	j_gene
TGTGCCAGCAGTTTTGATCGGAATGAAAAACTGTTTTTT	CASSFDRNEKLFF	-	-	TRBV6-1	TRBJ1-4
TGTGCCAGCAGCCGCCGCGACGGGTACGATGAGCAGTTCTTC	CASSRRDGYDEQFF	few	-	TRBV14	TRBJ2-1
TGTGCCATCAGTGCGGGAACAGGGGTTAGGGGGCCCACTGAAGCTTTCTTT	CAISAGTGVRGPTEAFF	-	TRBD1	TRBV10-3	TRBJ1-1
TGTGCCATCAGCGGGACTAGCGGGAACGTGCCAGATACGCAGTATTTT	CAISGTSGNVPDTQYF	-	TRBD2	TRBV10-3	TRBJ2-3
TGCAGTGCACCCGGTACAGATACGCAGTATTTT	CSAPGTDTQYF	-	-	TRBV20-1	TRBJ2-3
TGTGCCAGCAGCCTCCGGACAGGGACAGAAGAGACCCAGTACTTC	CASSLRTGTEETQYF	-	TRBD1	TRBV4-2	TRBJ2-5
TGCAGTGCCCCGGCCGGTCCGGGTTCAGATACGCAGTATTTT	CSAPAGPGSDTQYF	few	-	TRBV20-1	TRBJ2-3
TGTGCCAGCAGCACCCCGACAGGGGGCCGCTTAGGAAACTATGGCTACACCTTC	CASSTPTGGRLGNYGYTF	-	TRBD1	TRBV7-6	TRBJ1-2
TGTGCCAGCAGTGAGTTAGGGGCTACCTATGGCTACACCTTC	CASSELGATYGYTF	-	-	TRBV6-1	TRBJ1-2
TGTGCCAGCAGCCACGGGACGGCGGCTTACTATGGCTACACCTTC	CASSHGTAAYYGYTF	-	-	TRBV6-6	TRBJ1-2
TGTGCCAGCAGTTCATCGGGGGGGGGTGGCGAGCAGTACTTC	CASSSSGGGGEQYF	-	TRBD2	TRBV12-3/TRBV12-4	TRBJ2-7
TGTGCCAGCAGTTACGGGAGGGACAGGGGTCGGGGTGAGCAGTTCTTC	CASSYGRDRGRGEQFF	-	TRBD1	TRBV6-2/TRBV6-3	TRBJ2-1
TGTGCCAGCAACCTCAGCGGGGGCTCAGGTACGCAGTATTTT	CASNLSGGSGTQYF	-	TRBD2	TRBV28	TRBJ2-3
TGTGCCAGCAGCGTAGACGATAGGGGTACGCAGTATTTT	CASSVDDRGTQYF	once	-	TRBV9	TRBJ2-3
TGCAGTGCTAGATCGGTCGTCTCCTACGAGCAGTACTTC	CSARSVVSYEQYF	few	-	TRBV20-1	TRBJ2-7
TGCGCCAGCAGCCTTTGGGGGCCGGATACGCAGTATTTT	CASSLWGPDTQYF	-	-	TRBV5-1	TRBJ2-3
TGCGCCAGCAGCCTACAAGACCGGGGAGGGGAGCAGTGCTTC	CASSLQDRGGEQCF	-	TRBD2	TRBV5-1	TRBJ2-5
TGTGCCAGCAGCGTAGGGGCTAGCGGGGCCGTGGGAGAGACCCAGTACTTC	CASSVGASGAVGETQYF	few	TRBD2	TRBV9	TRBJ2-5
TGTGCCAGCAGCCCCGGGACTAGCGGGAGATTCTCCTACAATGAGCAGTTCTTC	CASSPGTSGRFSYNEQFF	many	TRBD2	TRBV11-2	TRBJ2-1
TGCAGCGTTGAGGAGGGCGCCTCGACCCTCCACTTT	CSVEEGASTLHF	many	-	TRBV29-1	TRBJ1-6
TGCGCCAGCAGCTTGGAGGTAACGGGGGGATTTAATGAGCAGTTCTTC	CASSLEVTGGFNEQFF	-	TRBD2	TRBV5-1	TRBJ2-1
TGTGCCAGCAACAAGTTTGGGGGGGCTGATCAAGAGACCCAGTACTTC	CASNKFGGADQETQYF	few	-	TRBV6-2/TRBV6-3	TRBJ2-5
TGTGCCAGCAGTAACCGGGACGGTAACTATGGCTACACCTTC	CASSNRDGNYGYTF	-	-	TRBV6-2/TRBV6-3	TRBJ1-2
TGCGCCAGCAGCCCCGTCCTCGGGTCCTACGAGCAGTACTTC	CASSPVLGSYEQYF	-	-	TRBV4-1	TRBJ2-7
TGCGCCAGCAGCTTCAGGCTAGCGGGGGAAGGTGAGCAGTTCTTC	CASSFRLAGEGEQFF	-	TRBD2	TRBV5-1	TRBJ2-1
TGCGCCAGCAGCCAAAATCTCCCTGGGGAGCAGTTCTTC	CASSQNLPGEQFF	few	-	TRBV4-3	TRBJ2-1
TGCAGTGCTAGAGGAGGGGGCGCCTTCGGGGCCAACGTCCTGACTTTC	CSARGGGAFGANVLTF	few	TRBD1	TRBV20-1	TRBJ2-6
TGTGCCAGCAGCTTAGACGCAGGGGCTAGTGCTTTCTTT	CASSLDAGASAFF	-	-	TRBV7-2	TRBJ1-1
TGCAGTGCTAGAGATCCTTCGGGACTAGCCTACAAGCAGTACTTC	CSARDPSGLAYKQYF	-	TRBD2	TRBV20-1	TRBJ2-7
TGTGCCTGGAGTCCGACAGGGGGTTCACCCCTCCACTTT	CAWSPTGGSPLHF	few	TRBD1	TRBV30	TRBJ1-6
TGTGCCAGCAGTTTAGCGCTGGGGGGACAGCAGTACTTC	CASSLALGGQQYF	-	-	TRBV12-3/TRBV12-4	TRBJ2-5
TGCGCCAGTAGCCAAAGGACTAGCGGGGGTGAGATACAAGAGACCCAGTACTTC	CASSQRTSGGEIQETQYF	-	TRBD2	TRBV4-1	TRBJ2-5
TGTGCTAGTGGTTTTATCCGCACAGATACGCAGTATTTT	CASGFIRTDTQYF	few	-	TRBV12-5	TRBJ2-3
TGTGCCAGCAGTGTCTCTAGCGGGTCGCCCTACAATGAGCAGTTCTTC	CASSVSSGSPYNEQFF	-	TRBD2	TRBV6-4	TRBJ2-1
TGTGCCAGCACCGTGGGGGGACAGTCGATCCAAGAGACCCAGTACTTC	CASTVGGQSIQETQYF	-	-	TRBV28	TRBJ2-5
TGTGCCAGCAGCTCGAACAGCGTCGATACGCAGTATTTT	CASSSNSVDTQYF	few	-	TRBV7-9	TRBJ2-3
TGTGCCAGCAGCTTTGGTTTAGACTCCTACAATGAGCAGTTCTTC	CASSFGLDSYNEQFF	-	-	TRBV7-3	TRBJ2-1